This T cell receptor beta chain came from a study of OX40 agonist ivuxolimab in advanced cancers. Study outcomes and limitations: The average count of expanded clones was higher among CD8+ T cells than among CD4+. In the expanded peripheral T cells, antigen specificity was never determined.

Measured with immunoSEQ multiplex PCR; TCRdb has only the in-frame clones, and not every one. The table has about 32,000 clones, around 83% seen once. In the case of this clone: Its antigen is still unknown.

The V gene's germline CDR1 is WNHNN and CDR2 SYGVQD (reference sequence). This CDR3 is 15 amino acids long. V shed 6 bases and J shed 3 bases, with 15 bases lying between them. Sequencing was performed on CD4+ or CD8+ T cells sorted from blood, taken in a trial of the OX40 agonist ivuxolimab. This chain uses TRBV10-1 with TRBJ2-4, with a possible D match to TRBD2 (5 bases). This clonotype was sampled from an adult with an advanced solid tumor such as melanoma, head and neck, liver or kidney cancer. The CDR3 reads CASSESGKGKNIQYF. The DNA for the CDR3 is TGCGCCAGCAGCGAATCGGGGAAAGGCAAAAACATTCAGTACTTC.